The clone carrying this T cell receptor beta chain was seen just once. This record comes from a study of blood T cell repertoires in COVID-19. Overall study: Both acute and convalescent COVID-19 samples were obtained from the United States, Italy and Spain. PBMCs, B-cell-depleted T cells, or T cells were the source of the cDNA or gDNA that made up the material.

The CDR3 spans 13 residues. Germline V gene lookup returns CDR1 ENHRY and CDR2 SYGVKD. Trimming at V came to 5 bases and at J to 8 bases, leaving 4 bases not matched to a gene. Original data processing: For nucleated cells, counts were estimated from reference gene primer amplification. Using immunoSEQ multiplex PCR, the repertoire was profiled, and TCRdb retains in-frame clones only, with some absent. V and J calls and clone size are given by that table; D and trimming were obtained from the DNA. The table includes roughly 32,000 clones, about 82% detected once. Source material: peripheral blood. The clonotype was recovered from an elderly man with active COVID-19. The chain uses TRBV10-3 and TRBJ2-7, with 12 positions matching TRBD2. The CDR3 loop is CAISLAGGPKQYF. Written as DNA, the CDR3 is TGTGCCATCAGTCTAGCGGGGGGGCCGAAGCAGTACTTC.